The source of this TCR beta chain is a study of cytomegalovirus exposure and HLA in healthy donors. The CDR3 is 14 residues long. V dropped 1 base and J dropped 5 bases, with 14 bases sitting between them. Germline loops: CDR1 GTSNPN, CDR2 SVGIG (reference sequence). In regard to this clone: Its antigen is undetermined.

Vbeta (60) and Jbeta (13) primers were used in the PCR. Profiled with immunoSEQ multiplex PCR; TCRdb holds only in-frame clones, not every one. The repertoire shows around 76,000 clones; the top ten hold roughly 0.9%. Study findings and constraints: Cytomegalovirus association was listed for 150 to 200 TCR beta chains. Sequencing depth roughly uniform across donors was assumed in presence/absence analyses. At a 0.05 false discovery rate, a later analysis found 18,000 or so TCR beta sequences to be associated with HLA alleles.

The specimen was PBMCs. The TCR originated in a boy aged 5 to 17 in good health and CMV-seronegative. The V gene is TRBV30, the J gene TRBJ1-1; possibly TRBD1 for D (6 bases). Written as DNA, the CDR3 is TGTGCCTGGAGTGCACCACAGGGTCCAACTGAAGCTTTCTTT. As protein: CAWSAPQGPTEAFF. The complete variable domain, with remaining parts taken from reference TRBV30 and TRBJ1-1, reads SQTIHQWPATLVQPVGSPLSLECTVEGTSNPNLYWYRQAAGRGLQLLFYSVGIGQISSEVPQNLSASRPQDRQFILSSKKLLLSDSGFYLCAWSAPQGPTEAFFGQGTRLTVV.